The entry below describes one TCR beta chain. V lost 2 bases and J 7 bases, leaving 21 bases between the germline ends. The CDR3 spans 17 residues. The data originate from a study of shared T cell receptors in the human thymus. The data were produced by immunoSEQ multiplex PCR, yet TCRdb's version contains in-frame clones alone and is incomplete. The table has 55,000 to 80,000 clones, about 95% seen once. Material: thymocytes. The chain carries TRBV23-1 and TRBJ1-5; D gene uncertain. TRBV23-1 is an open reading frame, and its role is uncertain. This TCR was sampled from a human donor. DNA for the CDR3: TGCGCCAGCAGTCAAATGCCCGGGGAGCGGGCTAGCCAGCCCCAGCATTTT. Translation: CASSQMPGERASQPQHF.